A selection of T cell receptor beta chains follows, all from one sample in a study of T cells after yellow fever vaccination. From the 5' RACE reads, TCRdb called clonotypes with MiXCR, one entry per CDR3 protein. Of approximately 300,000 distinct CDR3 sequences listed, 10% to 15% are singletons. Sequences were derived from CD4+ T cells sorted from PBMCs, sampled 45 days after the yellow fever booster vaccination. These receptors all come from a man aged 30 to 39 who received the YFV17D yellow fever vaccine. The CDR3 runs from the conserved cysteine through the conserved F or W. The order of the fields is J gene, clone size, V gene, D gene, CDR3 protein, CDR3 DNA. The D gene is left open where the match is weak. Only part of the rows carry a size: once, few, many, or a class if the clone is expanded.

j_call: TRBJ2-7; clone_size: -; v_call: TRBV20-1; d_call: TRBD2; cdr3_aa: CSAPPSGRLYEQYF; cdr3_nt: TGCAGTGCACCACCAAGCGGGAGGCTCTACGAGCAGTACTTC
j_call: TRBJ2-1; clone_size: few; v_call: TRBV14; d_call: -; cdr3_aa: CASSQINSYNEQFF; cdr3_nt: TGTGCCAGCAGCCAGATAAACTCCTACAATGAGCAGTTCTTC
j_call: TRBJ1-6; clone_size: -; v_call: TRBV13; d_call: -; cdr3_aa: CASSSRGDSPLHF; cdr3_nt: TGTGCCAGCAGCTCGCGGGGGGATTCACCCCTCCACTTT
j_call: TRBJ2-7; clone_size: -; v_call: TRBV12-3/TRBV12-4; d_call: TRBD1; cdr3_aa: CASSIGTGAYEQYF; cdr3_nt: TGTGCCAGCAGTATCGGGACAGGGGCCTACGAGCAGTACTTC
j_call: TRBJ1-1; clone_size: -; v_call: TRBV5-1; d_call: -; cdr3_aa: CASSSSGGTEAFF; cdr3_nt: TGCGCCAGCAGCTCTTCGGGGGGCACTGAAGCTTTCTTT
j_call: TRBJ2-7; clone_size: -; v_call: TRBV5-4; d_call: -; cdr3_aa: CASSPYGGLLYEQYF; cdr3_nt: TGTGCCAGCAGCCCATATGGGGGCCTACTTTACGAGCAGTACTTC
j_call: TRBJ2-1; clone_size: -; v_call: TRBV20-1; d_call: -; cdr3_aa: CSARVAASYNEQFF; cdr3_nt: TGCAGTGCTCGGGTCGCGGCCTCCTACAATGAGCAGTTCTTC
j_call: TRBJ1-1; clone_size: -; v_call: TRBV6-1; d_call: -; cdr3_aa: CASRERGVNTEAFF; cdr3_nt: TGTGCCAGCAGGGAAAGGGGGGTGAACACTGAAGCTTTCTTT
j_call: TRBJ1-4; clone_size: -; v_call: TRBV5-1; d_call: TRBD1; cdr3_aa: CASSLRTGQGREKLFF; cdr3_nt: TGCGCCAGCAGCTTGCGAACGGGACAGGGTCGGGAAAAACTGTTTTTT
j_call: TRBJ1-1; clone_size: few; v_call: TRBV25-1; d_call: -; cdr3_aa: CASSGDTNTEAFF; cdr3_nt: TGTGCCAGCAGTGGGGACACGAACACTGAAGCTTTCTTT
j_call: TRBJ2-3; clone_size: few; v_call: TRBV4-3; d_call: -; cdr3_aa: CASSQESLGADTQYF; cdr3_nt: TGCGCCAGCAGCCAAGAGTCGCTGGGGGCAGATACGCAGTATTTT
j_call: TRBJ2-5; clone_size: -; v_call: TRBV18; d_call: -; cdr3_aa: CARSPGETQYF; cdr3_nt: TGTGCCAGATCACCAGGAGAGACCCAGTACTTC
j_call: TRBJ2-7; clone_size: few; v_call: TRBV6-2/TRBV6-3; d_call: TRBD2; cdr3_aa: CASSHSGSKHEQYF; cdr3_nt: TGTGCCAGCAGCCATAGCGGGAGTAAACACGAGCAGTACTTC
j_call: TRBJ2-5; clone_size: -; v_call: TRBV5-5; d_call: -; cdr3_aa: CASSLWIAIETQYF; cdr3_nt: TGTGCCAGCAGCTTGTGGATAGCGATAGAGACCCAGTACTTC
j_call: TRBJ1-6; clone_size: -; v_call: TRBV27; d_call: -; cdr3_aa: CASSFPRDRQFSPLHF; cdr3_nt: TGTGCCAGCAGTTTTCCACGTGACAGGCAATTCTCACCCCTCCACTTT
j_call: TRBJ2-4; clone_size: -; v_call: TRBV24-1; d_call: TRBD2; cdr3_aa: CATSDPTSGGKNIQYF; cdr3_nt: TGTGCCACCAGTGATCCGACTAGCGGGGGAAAAAACATTCAGTACTTC
j_call: TRBJ1-4; clone_size: -; v_call: TRBV28; d_call: -; cdr3_aa: CASSLGRSEKLFF; cdr3_nt: TGTGCCAGCAGTTTGGGGCGGAGTGAAAAACTGTTTTTT
j_call: TRBJ2-5; clone_size: -; v_call: TRBV18; d_call: TRBD2; cdr3_aa: CASSPTSGRRWETQYF; cdr3_nt: TGTGCCAGCTCACCAACTAGCGGGCGACGGTGGGAGACCCAGTACTTC
j_call: TRBJ1-1; clone_size: few; v_call: TRBV29-1; d_call: -; cdr3_aa: CSGRQPANTEAFF; cdr3_nt: TGCAGCGGGAGACAGCCAGCCAACACTGAAGCTTTCTTT
j_call: TRBJ2-2; clone_size: -; v_call: TRBV6-2/TRBV6-3; d_call: -; cdr3_aa: CASRTGPGSRGELFF; cdr3_nt: TGTGCCAGCAGGACAGGTCCAGGCAGTCGTGGGGAGCTGTTTTTT
j_call: TRBJ2-5; clone_size: few; v_call: TRBV7-2; d_call: -; cdr3_aa: CASSLVGSGEGETQYF; cdr3_nt: TGTGCCAGCAGCTTAGTCGGTAGCGGAGAGGGGGAGACCCAGTACTTC
j_call: TRBJ2-5; clone_size: many; v_call: TRBV12-3/TRBV12-4; d_call: -; cdr3_aa: CASSLQQQETQYF; cdr3_nt: TGTGCCAGCAGTTTGCAACAACAAGAGACCCAGTACTTC
j_call: TRBJ1-2; clone_size: -; v_call: TRBV12-3/TRBV12-4; d_call: -; cdr3_aa: CASSLEGSGSMGGYTF; cdr3_nt: TGTGCCAGCAGTTTAGAGGGTTCAGGGAGTATGGGAGGCTACACCTTC
j_call: TRBJ1-5; clone_size: -; v_call: TRBV6-2/TRBV6-3; d_call: -; cdr3_aa: CATLRGAGGYQPQHF; cdr3_nt: TGTGCCACCCTTAGGGGGGCGGGGGGCTATCAGCCCCAGCATTTT
j_call: TRBJ2-7; clone_size: few; v_call: TRBV12-3/TRBV12-4; d_call: -; cdr3_aa: CASSPRIHEQYF; cdr3_nt: TGTGCCAGCAGCCCTCGTATCCACGAGCAGTACTTC
j_call: TRBJ2-7; clone_size: -; v_call: TRBV4-2; d_call: TRBD2; cdr3_aa: CASSQDIAGGSSYEQYF; cdr3_nt: TGTGCCAGCAGCCAAGATATAGCGGGTGGAAGCTCCTACGAGCAGTACTTC
j_call: TRBJ1-2; clone_size: few; v_call: TRBV20-1; d_call: -; cdr3_aa: CSAVWLGYTF; cdr3_nt: TGCAGTGCTGTGTGGTTGGGCTACACCTTC
j_call: TRBJ2-5; clone_size: -; v_call: TRBV5-5; d_call: TRBD2; cdr3_aa: CASSLSPGRDETQYF; cdr3_nt: TGTGCCAGCAGCTTGTCTCCCGGGAGGGATGAGACCCAGTACTTC